The subject of this entry is one T cell receptor (beta chain). Its antigen remains unknown. The data originate from a study of T cell responses to AZD1222 COVID-19 vaccine. Whole-study findings and limits: Baseline seropositivity characterized only a handful of AZD1222 recipients.

The germline V gene encodes CDR1 SGHRS and CDR2 YFSETQ. The CDR3 contains 14 residues. V lost 4 bases and J lost 0, with 7 bases in between. Profiling relied on immunoSEQ multiplex PCR, and the TCRdb table lists in-frame clones only, not all of them. The table has roughly 100,000 clones, 88% seen once. The sequences come from peripheral blood, collected on day 0 of AZD1222 vaccination. This chain connects TRBV5-1 to TRBJ1-4; D remains unclear. This TCR derives from an adult in good health. The CDR3 reads CASSPLATNEKLFF. The CDR3 DNA follows: TGCGCCAGCAGCCCCCTTGCAACTAATGAAAAACTGTTTTTT.